The 5 T cell receptor beta chains given below trace back to one sample, sequenced in a study of Ad26.COV2.S vaccination and SARS-CoV-2 variants. TCRdb's table, derived via immunoSEQ multiplex PCR, lists solely in-frame clones and lacks some. The repertoire includes more than 400,000 clones, over 80% of them detected once, and 1.5% to 2% sits in the top ten. Treatment noted: approximately 18 received Ad26.COV2.S at low or high dose, single or two shots; a few received placebo; per-sample allocation not given. Sampling was done on day 63 after the first vaccine or placebo injection. This specimen was peripheral blood, taken in a trial of Ad26.COV2.S vaccine versus placebo. The source is a person aged 18-60 years who received the Ad26.COV2.S COVID-19 vaccine or a placebo.

J is TRBJ2-1 and V is TRBV11-2, with D possibly matching TRBD1 (6 bases). CDR3 length equals 13 residues. Deletions cut 6 bases from V and 6 bases from J, with 12 bases between. CDR1 and CDR2 (germline): SGHAT, FQNNGV. The CDR3 is CASRRTAFNEQFF. The CDR3, as DNA: TGTGCCAGCAGACGGACAGCATTCAATGAGCAGTTCTTC.

The chain uses TRBV7-6 and TRBJ1-1; D gene unclear. CDR3 length equals 15 residues. V lost 0 bases to trimming and J lost 2 bases, with 10 bases between them. Germline CDR1 reads SGHVS; CDR2 reads FNYEAQ. CDR3 bases: TGTGCCAGCAGCTTAGCTTCGGGCCCAAACACTGAAGCTTTCTTT. This codes for CASSLASGPNTEAFF.

The gene calls are TRBV6-5 and TRBJ2-1; the D call may be TRBD1 or TRBD2 (5 bases each). Germline-derived CDR1 and CDR2 are MNHEY and SVGAGI. V was shortened by 2 bases and J by 0 bases, with 11 bases between the two germline ends. CDR3 size: 16 residues. CDR3 sequence (DNA): TGTGCCAGCAGTTACCCCGGGGCCCACTCCTACAATGAGCAGTTCTTC. Translating it yields CASSYPGAHSYNEQFF.

The chain combines TRBV7-9 with TRBJ2-5; D is uncertain. This CDR3 is 13 amino acids long. Trimming shortened V by 3 bases and J by 5 bases, and 10 bases separated the two germline ends. Germline CDR1 reads SEHNR; CDR2 reads FQNEAQ (reference sequence). The CDR3 loop reads CASSLKPVETQYF. CDR3 in DNA: TGTGCCAGCAGCTTGAAACCGGTTGAGACCCAGTACTTC.

V and J are TRBV6-5 and TRBJ1-1; 7 bases are shared with TRBD1. This CDR3 is 15 amino acids long. CDR1 is MNHEY, CDR2 SVGAGI, per germline. The junction had 8 bases not matched to a gene; V was cut back by 3 bases and J by 4 bases. Written as DNA, the CDR3 is TGTGCCAGCAGTTATCGACAGGGTGGGATCACTGAAGCTTTCTTT. This translates into CASSYRQGGITEAFF.